Described below is a single T cell receptor (beta chain) sequence and its context. The record originates from a study of blood T cells in healthy people across ages. It was with a sample-barcoded 5' primer and a J-beta primer mix that a second PCR of roughly 7 to 12 cycles was run. TCRdb analysed the 5' RACE reads with MiXCR anew, one entry per CDR3 protein. This table holds 650,000 or so distinct CDR3 sequences, around 52% found once. This CDR3 is 13 amino acids long. Germline V gives CDR1 MNHEY, CDR2 SMNVEV (reference sequence). V lost 6 bases and J lost 0; bases outside the gene matches: 2. This TCR was sampled from a woman over 75 in good health. The chain employs TRBV27 and TRBJ2-7, with 7 bases matching TRBD1. Sequenced sample: blood. The CDR3 loop reads CASRAGGSYEQYF. The CDR3 coding sequence is TGTGCCAGCAGGGCAGGGGGCTCCTACGAGCAGTACTTC.